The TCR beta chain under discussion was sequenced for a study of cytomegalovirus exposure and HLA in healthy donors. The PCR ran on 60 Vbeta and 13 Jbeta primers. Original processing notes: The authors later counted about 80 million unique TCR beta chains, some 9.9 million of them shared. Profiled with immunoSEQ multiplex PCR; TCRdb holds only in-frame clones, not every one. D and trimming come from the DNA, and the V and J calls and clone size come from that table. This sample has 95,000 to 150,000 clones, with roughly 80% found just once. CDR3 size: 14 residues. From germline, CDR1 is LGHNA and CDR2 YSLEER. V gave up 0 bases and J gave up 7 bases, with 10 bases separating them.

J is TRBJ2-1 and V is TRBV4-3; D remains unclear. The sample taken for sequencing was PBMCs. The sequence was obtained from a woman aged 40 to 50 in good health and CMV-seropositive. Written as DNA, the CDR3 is TGCGCCAGCAGCCAAGACCCCGGTTGGAATGAGCAGTTCTTC. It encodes CASSQDPGWNEQFF.